This T cell receptor beta chain originates from a study of T cell repertoires in cytomegalovirus infection. Broader study findings: Dominant in the ex vivo response were TCR beta clonotypes restricted by HLA-C and specific for CMV.

TCRdb analysed the reads with MiXCR anew, one entry per CDR3 protein. Of about 140,000 distinct CDR3 sequences in the sample, roughly 6% were seen once. This clonotype appeared many times. Antigen: not known. The germline CDR1 and CDR2 sequences are SGHTA and FQGNSA. The V gene lost 5 bases and the J gene lost 6 bases, with 18 bases spanning the gap. The CDR3 spans 15 residues. This TCR was recovered from a human donor in good health (CMV status not recorded). Some clones in this sample may be carry-over from other donors' samples. V usage is TRBV7-2 and J usage is TRBJ2-3; D could derive from TRBD1 or TRBD2 (5 bases each). Sequencing was carried out using PBMCs. The CDR3 DNA reads TGTGCCAGCAGCCCTCCGGGGCTAGGGGCCGATACGCAGTATTTT. Translated: CASSPPGLGADTQYF.